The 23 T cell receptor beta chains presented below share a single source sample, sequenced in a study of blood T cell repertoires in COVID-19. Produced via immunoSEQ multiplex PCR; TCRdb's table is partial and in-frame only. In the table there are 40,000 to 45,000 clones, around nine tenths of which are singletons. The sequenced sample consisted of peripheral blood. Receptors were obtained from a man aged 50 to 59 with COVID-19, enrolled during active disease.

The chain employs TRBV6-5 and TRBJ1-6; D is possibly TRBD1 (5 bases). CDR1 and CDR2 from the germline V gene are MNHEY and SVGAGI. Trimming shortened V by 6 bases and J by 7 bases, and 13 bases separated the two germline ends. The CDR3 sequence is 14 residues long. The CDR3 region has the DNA TGTGCCAGCAGCAGCAGGGATAGGAATTCACCCCTCCACTTT. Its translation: CASSSRDRNSPLHF.

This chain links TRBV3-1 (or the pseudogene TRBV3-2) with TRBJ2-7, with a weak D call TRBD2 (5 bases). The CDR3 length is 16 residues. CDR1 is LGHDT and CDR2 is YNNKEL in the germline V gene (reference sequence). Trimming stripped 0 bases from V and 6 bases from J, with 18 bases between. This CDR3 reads CASSQDSEGEESEQYF. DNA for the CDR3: TGTGCCAGCAGCCAAGATTCCGAGGGAGAGGAAAGCGAGCAGTACTTC.

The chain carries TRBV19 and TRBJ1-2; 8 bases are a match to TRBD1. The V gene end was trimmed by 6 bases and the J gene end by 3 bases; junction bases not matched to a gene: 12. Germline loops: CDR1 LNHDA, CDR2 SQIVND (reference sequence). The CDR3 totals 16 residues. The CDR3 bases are TGTGCCAGTAGCCTATCCGGGACAGGCGTGGACTATGGCTACACCTTC. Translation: CASSLSGTGVDYGYTF.

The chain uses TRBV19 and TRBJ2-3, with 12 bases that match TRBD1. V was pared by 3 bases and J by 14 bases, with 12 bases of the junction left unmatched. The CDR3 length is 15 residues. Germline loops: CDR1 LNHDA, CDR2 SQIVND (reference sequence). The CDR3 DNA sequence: TGTGCCAGTAGTATTGGCGCCTCCGGGACAGGGGGCGTGTATTTT. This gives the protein CASSIGASGTGGVYF.

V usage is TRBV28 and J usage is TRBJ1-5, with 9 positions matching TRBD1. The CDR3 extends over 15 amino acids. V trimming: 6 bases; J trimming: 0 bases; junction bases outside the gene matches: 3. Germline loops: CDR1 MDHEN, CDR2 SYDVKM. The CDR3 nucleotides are TGTGCCAGCAGATGGGACAGGGATAGCAATCAGCCCCAGCATTTT. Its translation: CASRWDRDSNQPQHF.

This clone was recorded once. The CDR3 region is CASSPGSGRNQPQHF. CDR3 nucleotides: TGTGCCAGCAGCCCCGGGTCGGGTCGCAATCAGCCCCAGCATTTT. This chain uses TRBV9 with TRBJ1-5; no firm D call. CDR1 SGDLS and CDR2 YYNGEE come from the germline V gene. The ends were cut back, 4 bases at V and 2 bases at J, with 13 bases in the middle. CDR3 length: 15 amino acids.

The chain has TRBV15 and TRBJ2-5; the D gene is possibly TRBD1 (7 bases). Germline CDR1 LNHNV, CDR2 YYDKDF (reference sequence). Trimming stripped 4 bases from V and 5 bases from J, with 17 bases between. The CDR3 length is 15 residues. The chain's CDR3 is CATSTGDRGHETQYF. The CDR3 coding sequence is TGTGCCACCAGCACGGGGGACAGAGGCCACGAGACCCAGTACTTC.

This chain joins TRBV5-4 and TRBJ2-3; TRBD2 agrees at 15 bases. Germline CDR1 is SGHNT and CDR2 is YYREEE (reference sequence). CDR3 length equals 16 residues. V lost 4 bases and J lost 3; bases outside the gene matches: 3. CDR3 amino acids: CASSSGLAGGTDTQYF. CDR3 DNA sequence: TGTGCCAGCAGCAGCGGACTAGCGGGAGGGACAGATACGCAGTATTTT.

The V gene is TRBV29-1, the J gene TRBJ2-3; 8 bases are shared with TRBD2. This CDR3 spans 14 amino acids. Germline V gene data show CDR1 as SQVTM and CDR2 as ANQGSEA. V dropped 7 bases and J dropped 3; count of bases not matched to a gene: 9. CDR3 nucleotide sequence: TGCAGCGCTACTGGACTAGCCACTACAGATACGCAGTATTTT. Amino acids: CSATGLATTDTQYF.

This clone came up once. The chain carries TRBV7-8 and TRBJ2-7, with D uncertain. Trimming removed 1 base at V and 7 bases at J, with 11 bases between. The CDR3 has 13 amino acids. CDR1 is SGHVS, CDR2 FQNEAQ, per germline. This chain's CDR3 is CASSLDRLQEQYF. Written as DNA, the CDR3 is TGTGCCAGCAGCTTAGATAGACTTCAGGAGCAGTACTTC.

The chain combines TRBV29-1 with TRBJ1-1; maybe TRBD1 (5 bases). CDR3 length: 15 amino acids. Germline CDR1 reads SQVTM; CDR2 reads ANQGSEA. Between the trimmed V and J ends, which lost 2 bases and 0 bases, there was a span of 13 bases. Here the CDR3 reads CSVEKMRGMNTEAFF. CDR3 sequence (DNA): TGCAGCGTTGAAAAAATGCGGGGCATGAACACTGAAGCTTTCTTT.

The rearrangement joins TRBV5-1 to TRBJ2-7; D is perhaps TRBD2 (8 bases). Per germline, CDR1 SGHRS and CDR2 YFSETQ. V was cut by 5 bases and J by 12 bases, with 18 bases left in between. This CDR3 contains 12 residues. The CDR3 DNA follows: TGCGCCAGCAGTTCCGAAGCGGGGGACAGGTACTTC. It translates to CASSSEAGDRYF.

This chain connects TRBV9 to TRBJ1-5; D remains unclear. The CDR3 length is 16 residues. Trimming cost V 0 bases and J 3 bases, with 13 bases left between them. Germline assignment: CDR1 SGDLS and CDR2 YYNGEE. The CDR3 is CASSVDGRGFNQPQHF. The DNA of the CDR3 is TGTGCCAGCAGCGTAGACGGACGGGGTTTCAATCAGCCCCAGCATTTT.

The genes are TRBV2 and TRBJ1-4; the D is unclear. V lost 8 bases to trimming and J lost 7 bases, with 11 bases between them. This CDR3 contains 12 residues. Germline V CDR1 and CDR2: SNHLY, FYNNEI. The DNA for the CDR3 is TGTGCCAGCGGCATCGGGATTGAAAAACTGTTTTTT. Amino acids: CASGIGIEKLFF. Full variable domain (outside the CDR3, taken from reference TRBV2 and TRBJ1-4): EPEVTQTPSHQVTQMGQEVILRCVPISNHLYFYWYRQILGQKVEFLVSFYNNEISEKSEIFDDQFSVERPDGSNFTLKIRSTKLEDSAMYFCASGIGIEKLFFGSGTQLSVL.

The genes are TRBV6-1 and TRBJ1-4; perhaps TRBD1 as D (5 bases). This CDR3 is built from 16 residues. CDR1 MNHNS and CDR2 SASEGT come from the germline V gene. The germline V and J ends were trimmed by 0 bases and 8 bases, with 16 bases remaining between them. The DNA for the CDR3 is TGTGCCAGCAGTGAAGCGTGGGAAGGGGTAGGGGAAAAACTGTTTTTT. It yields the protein CASSEAWEGVGEKLFF.

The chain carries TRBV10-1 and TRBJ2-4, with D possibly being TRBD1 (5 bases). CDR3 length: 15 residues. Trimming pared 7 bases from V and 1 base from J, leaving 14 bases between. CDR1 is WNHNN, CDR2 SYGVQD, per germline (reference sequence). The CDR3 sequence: CASKKETEAKNIQYF. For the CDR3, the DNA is TGCGCCAGCAAAAAAGAGACAGAGGCCAAAAACATTCAGTACTTC.

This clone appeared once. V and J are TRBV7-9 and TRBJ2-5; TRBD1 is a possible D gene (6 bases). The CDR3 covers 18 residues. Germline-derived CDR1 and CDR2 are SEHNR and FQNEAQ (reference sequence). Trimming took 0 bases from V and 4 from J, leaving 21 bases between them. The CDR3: CASSLAGASFTGGETQYF. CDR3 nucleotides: TGTGCCAGCAGCTTAGCGGGGGCTAGCTTTACTGGAGGAGAGACCCAGTACTTC.

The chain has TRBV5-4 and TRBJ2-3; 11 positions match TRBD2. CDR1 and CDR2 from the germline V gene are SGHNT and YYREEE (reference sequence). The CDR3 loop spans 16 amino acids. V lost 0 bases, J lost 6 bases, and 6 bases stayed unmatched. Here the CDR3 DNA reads TGTGCCAGCAGCTTGGATCTAGCGGGAGGTAGTGATACGCAGTATTTT. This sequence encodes CASSLDLAGGSDTQYF. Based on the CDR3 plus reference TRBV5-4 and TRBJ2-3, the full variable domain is ETGVTQSPTHLIKTRGQQVTLRCSSQSGHNTVSWYQQALGQGPQFIFQYYREEENGRGNFPPRFSGLQFPNYSSELNVNALELDDSALYLCASSLDLAGGSDTQYFGPGTRLTVL.

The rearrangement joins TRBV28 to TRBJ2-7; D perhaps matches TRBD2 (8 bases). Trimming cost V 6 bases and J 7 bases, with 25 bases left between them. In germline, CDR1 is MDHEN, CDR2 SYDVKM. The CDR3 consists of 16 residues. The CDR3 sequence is CASRPSGSPQGGEQYF. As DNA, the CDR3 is TGTGCCAGCAGACCCAGCGGGAGCCCGCAGGGGGGGGAGCAGTACTTC. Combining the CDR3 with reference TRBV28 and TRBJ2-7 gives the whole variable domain DVKVTQSSRYLVKRTGEKVFLECVQDMDHENMFWYRQDPGLGLRLIYFSYDVKMKEKGDIPEGYSVSREKKERFSLILESASTNQTSMYLCASRPSGSPQGGEQYFGPGTRLTVT.

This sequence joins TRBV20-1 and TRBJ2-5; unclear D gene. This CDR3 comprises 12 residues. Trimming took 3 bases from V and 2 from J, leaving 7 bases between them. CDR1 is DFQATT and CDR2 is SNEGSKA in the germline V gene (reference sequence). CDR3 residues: CSASLQQETQYF. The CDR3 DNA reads TGCAGTGCTAGTTTACAACAAGAGACCCAGTACTTC.

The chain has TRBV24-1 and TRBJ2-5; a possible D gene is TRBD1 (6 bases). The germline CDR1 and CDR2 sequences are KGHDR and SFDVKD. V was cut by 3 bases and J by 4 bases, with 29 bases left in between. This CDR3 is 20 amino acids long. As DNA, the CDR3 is TGTGCCACCAGTGATACCTCTCAGCCTATCCTCAGGGGCGGAGGAGAGACCCAGTACTTC. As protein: CATSDTSQPILRGGGETQYF.

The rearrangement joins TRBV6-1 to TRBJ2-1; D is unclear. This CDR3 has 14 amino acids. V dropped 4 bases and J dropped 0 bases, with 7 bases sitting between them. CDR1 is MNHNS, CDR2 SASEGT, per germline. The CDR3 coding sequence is TGTGCCAGCAGTGCAGCGAGCTCCTACAATGAGCAGTTCTTC. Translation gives CASSAASSYNEQFF.

This CDR3 reads CASSRTFAGDYNEQFF. The CDR3 bases are TGCGCCAGCAGCCGGACCTTTGCGGGTGATTACAATGAGCAGTTCTTC. The chain links TRBV5-1 to TRBJ2-1, with D maybe TRBD2 (5 bases). The length of the CDR3 is 16 residues. Germline V lookup: CDR1 SGHRS, CDR2 YFSETQ. Trimming pared 4 bases from V and 4 bases from J, leaving 18 bases between.